The TCR beta chain under discussion was sequenced for a study of blood T cell repertoires in COVID-19. Looking at the study overall: Whether acute or convalescent, the COVID-19 samples came from the United States, Italy and Spain. Sample material is recorded as cDNA or gDNA derived from T cells, B-cell-depleted T cells, or PBMCs.

Trimming cost V 3 bases and J 5 bases, with 13 bases left between them. The CDR3 covers 14 residues. Looked up from germline, CDR1 is KGHSH and CDR2 is LQKENI. This clone was counted between two and nine times. In the original analysis: Estimated nucleated cell counts came from reference gene primer amplification. Assay used: immunoSEQ multiplex PCR; TCRdb lists only in-frame clones, some missing. D and trimming were read from the DNA, whereas the V and J calls and clone size are those reported in that table. The table shows about 21,000 clones, with approximately 85% occurring only once. The rearrangement uses TRBV18 and TRBJ1-1; D might be TRBD1 (6 bases). The sequenced sample consisted of peripheral blood. The sequence was obtained from a man at least 80 years old with acute or convalescent COVID-19. The CDR3, as DNA: TGTGCCAGCTCACCCACAGGGAGAGGGACTGAAGCTTTCTTT. Translation gives CASSPTGRGTEAFF. The whole variable domain, filled in from reference TRBV18 and TRBJ1-1, reads NAGVMQNPRHLVRRRGQEARLRCSPMKGHSHVYWYRQLPEEGLKFMVYLQKENIIDESGMPKERFSAEFPKEGPSILRIQQVVRGDSAAYFCASSPTGRGTEAFFGQGTRLTVV.